This note documents a single T cell receptor beta chain sequence. Per the authors' pipeline: Reference gene primer amplification in the assay estimated nucleated cell counts. TCRdb's copy holds only in-frame clones and misses some; the assay was immunoSEQ multiplex PCR. For V, J and clone size, that table is used; D and trimming come from the DNA. The sample records 370,000 or so clones, roughly 86% being singletons. The record originates from a study of blood T cell repertoires in COVID-19. About the research overall: From the United States, Italy and Spain came samples of acute and convalescent COVID-19. Nucleic acid was either cDNA or gDNA, and it came from T cells, B-cell-depleted T cells, or PBMCs.

The receptor comes from a human donor with acute or convalescent COVID-19. The donor label of this sample is uncertain. Sequenced input: peripheral blood.

CDR3 nucleotides: TGTGCCAGCAGCTTAGGTTCCCTAACCTACGAGCAGTACTTC. This sequence encodes CASSLGSLTYEQYF. The chain recombines TRBV7-2 with TRBJ2-7; D call uncertain. This CDR3 is built from 14 residues. The germline CDR1 and CDR2 sequences are SGHTA and FQGNSA. The V end was cut by 1 base, the J end by 2 bases, with 9 bases between.